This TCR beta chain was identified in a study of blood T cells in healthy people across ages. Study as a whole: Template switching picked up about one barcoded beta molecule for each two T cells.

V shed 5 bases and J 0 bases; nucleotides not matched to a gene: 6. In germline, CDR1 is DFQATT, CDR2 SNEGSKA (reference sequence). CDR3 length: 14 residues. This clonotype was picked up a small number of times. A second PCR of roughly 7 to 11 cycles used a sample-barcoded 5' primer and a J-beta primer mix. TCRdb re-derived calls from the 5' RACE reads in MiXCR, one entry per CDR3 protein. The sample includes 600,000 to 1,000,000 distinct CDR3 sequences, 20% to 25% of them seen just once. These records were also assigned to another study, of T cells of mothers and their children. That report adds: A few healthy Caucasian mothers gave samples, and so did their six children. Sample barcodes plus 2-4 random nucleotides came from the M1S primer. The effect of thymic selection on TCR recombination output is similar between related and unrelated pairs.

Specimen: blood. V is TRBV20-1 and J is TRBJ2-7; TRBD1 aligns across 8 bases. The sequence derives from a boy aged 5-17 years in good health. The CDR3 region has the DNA TGCAGTGCTCGAGGGGGACAGGCCTCCTACGAGCAGTACTTC. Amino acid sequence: CSARGGQASYEQYF.